The 27 T cell receptor beta chains below all came from one sample that was sequenced in a study of cytomegalovirus exposure and HLA in healthy donors. The PCR ran on 60 Vbeta and 13 Jbeta primers. Generated by immunoSEQ multiplex PCR, the TCRdb table keeps only in-frame clones and is missing some. The sample has 110,000 to 150,000 clones, roughly 80% seen once. The sample consisted of PBMCs. The source is a female donor in good health and CMV-seronegative.

This clone occurred once. The chain has TRBV6-1 and TRBJ2-7; D remains ambiguous. Germline loops: CDR1 MNHNS, CDR2 SASEGT. V was pared by 3 bases and J by 1 base, with 10 bases between. The CDR3 has 14 amino acids. CDR3 DNA sequence: TGTGCCAGCAGTGAGATAAACACATCCTACGAGCAGTACTTC. Residues: CASSEINTSYEQYF.

The chain combines TRBV9 with TRBJ1-5, with D unclear. V gave up 0 bases and J gave up 5 bases, with 6 bases separating them. The CDR3 spans 13 residues. Germline V gene data show CDR1 as SGDLS and CDR2 as YYNGEE. Here the CDR3 DNA reads TGTGCCAGCAGCGTAGTTCCGGATCAGCCCCAGCATTTT. This sequence encodes CASSVVPDQPQHF.

In this sample, this clone turned up once. This chain uses TRBV7-2 with TRBJ1-5; D is unresolved. Germline V gene data show CDR1 as SGHTA and CDR2 as FQGNSA. Trimming took 7 bases from V and 5 from J, leaving 9 bases between them. The CDR3 runs to 12 residues. DNA for the CDR3: TGTGCCAGCAAGGAGTCTGATCAGCCCCAGCATTTT. Its translation is CASKESDQPQHF.

Points on this clone: The junction shows a germline mismatch at one end, possibly a read error. The chain combines TRBV29-1 with TRBJ2-1; a weak D match, TRBD2 (5 bases). CDR3 length: 13 residues. In germline, CDR1 is SQVTM, CDR2 ANQGSEA. This CDR3 reads CSVGLAGYSEQFF. The CDR3 DNA is TGCAGCGTTGGTTTGGCGGGTTACAGTGAGCAGTTCTTC.

V is TRBV7-9 and J is TRBJ1-4; 7 nucleotides line up with TRBD1. The V gene's germline CDR1 is SEHNR and CDR2 FQNEAQ (reference sequence). After removal of 4 bases from V and 0 bases from J, the junction contained 2 bases not matched to a gene. The CDR3 sequence is 15 residues long. CDR3 bases: TGTGCCAGCAGCTGGGGACAGTCAACTAATGAAAAACTGTTTTTT. The encoded protein is CASSWGQSTNEKLFF.

This sequence joins TRBV28 and TRBJ2-5; D gene ambiguous. The CDR3 sequence is 15 residues long. Per the germline V gene, CDR1 is MDHEN and CDR2 is SYDVKM. Trimming cost V 5 bases and J 2 bases, with 15 bases left between them. The CDR3 nucleotides are TGTGCCAGCAGTGCCCGATACGGCGGTCAAGAGACCCAGTACTTC. Protein product: CASSARYGGQETQYF.

This chain connects TRBV7-6 to TRBJ1-3; D remains ambiguous. There are 11 residues in the CDR3. CDR1 is SGHVS and CDR2 is FNYEAQ in the germline V gene. Trimming removed 9 bases at V and 4 bases at J, with 7 bases between. The CDR3 region is CASEVGNTIYF. CDR3 coding DNA: TGTGCCAGTGAGGTGGGAAACACCATATATTTT.

The V and J genes are TRBV7-2 and TRBJ1-4; D perhaps matches TRBD1 (6 bases). The V gene lost 1 base and the J gene lost 7 bases, with 13 bases spanning the gap. The CDR3 spans 15 residues. Germline CDR1 SGHTA, CDR2 FQGNSA. DNA of the CDR3: TGTGCCAGCAGCTTAGTCCAGGGGTATAGTGAAAAACTGTTTTTT. Protein sequence: CASSLVQGYSEKLFF.

V is TRBV27 and J is TRBJ1-5; D call uncertain. Trimming left V 7 bases short and J 5 bases short, with 9 bases between. The germline gives CDR1 MNHEY, CDR2 SMNVEV (reference sequence). The CDR3 sequence is 12 residues long. The CDR3 DNA reads TGTGCCAGCACCACCTACCATCAGCCCCAGCATTTT. Translated, it gives CASTTYHQPQHF.

This clone was seen just once. The DNA for the CDR3 is TGTGCCAGCAGTGGGGGCGCAGGGTTGAATGAAAAACTGTTTTTT. Protein sequence: CASSGGAGLNEKLFF. The chain uses TRBV2 and TRBJ1-4; TRBD1 might be the D (5 bases). The germline gives CDR1 SNHLY, CDR2 FYNNEI. The CDR3 extends over 15 amino acids. Trimming left V 4 bases short and J 5 bases short, with 14 bases between.

DNA of the CDR3: TGTGCCAGCAGCTTCTCCGGGACAGGGGGCCTGAACAATGAGCAGTTCTTC. Translated: CASSFSGTGGLNNEQFF. This sequence joins TRBV5-6 and TRBJ2-1; 12 bases match TRBD1. The germline gives CDR1 SGHDT, CDR2 YYEEEE. After removal of 2 bases from V and 5 bases from J, the junction contained 8 bases not matched to a gene. This CDR3 contains 17 residues.

This clone was detected only once. V is TRBV4-1 and J is TRBJ1-1; D perhaps matches TRBD1 (6 bases). In germline, CDR1 is MGHRA, CDR2 YSYEKL. The CDR3 is 18 residues long. The V gene lost 4 bases and the J gene lost 0 bases, with 21 bases spanning the gap. CDR3 protein: CASSLLRGGGGVNTEAFF. CDR3 DNA sequence: TGCGCCAGCAGCCTCCTAAGGGGGGGAGGGGGGGTGAACACTGAAGCTTTCTTT.

This chain uses TRBV5-4 with TRBJ2-2; TRBD1 might be the D (6 bases). V was pared by 0 bases and J by 8 bases, with 11 bases between. Germline lookup yields CDR1 SGHNT and CDR2 YYREEE (reference sequence). The CDR3 is 14 residues long. This CDR3 is CASSLEQGTGELFF. The CDR3 DNA follows: TGTGCCAGCAGCTTGGAACAGGGTACAGGGGAGCTGTTTTTT.

This rearrangement joins TRBV6-5 to TRBJ2-3; 11 bases are a match to TRBD2. CDR1 is MNHEY, CDR2 SVGAGI, per germline. V lost 5 bases and J lost 5; bases outside the gene matches: 3. There are 14 residues in the CDR3. The CDR3 sequence: CASSHGTSGDTQYF. The CDR3 DNA reads TGTGCCAGCAGTCACGGGACTAGCGGAGATACGCAGTATTTT.

V gene TRBV2 combines with J gene TRBJ1-2; perhaps TRBD1 as D (5 bases). Trimming removed 4 bases from V and 7 bases from J, with 13 bases in between. Germline CDR1 is SNHLY and CDR2 is FYNNEI. The CDR3 is 13 residues long. Here the CDR3 reads CASSGQGGLGYTF. Here the CDR3 DNA reads TGTGCCAGCAGTGGGCAGGGAGGTCTTGGCTACACCTTC.

This chain uses TRBV28 with TRBJ1-1; no clear D gene. The CDR3 is 13 residues long. Germline lookup yields CDR1 MDHEN and CDR2 SYDVKM. V was clipped by 8 bases and J by 2 bases, with 12 bases between them. CDR3: CASGRHRNTEAFF. CDR3 nucleotide sequence: TGTGCCAGCGGAAGACACAGAAACACTGAAGCTTTCTTT.

The rearrangement links TRBV2 to TRBJ1-5, with unresolved D. V gave up 4 bases and J gave up 4 bases, with 14 bases separating them. The CDR3 runs to 15 residues. Germline assignment: CDR1 SNHLY and CDR2 FYNNEI. CDR3 amino acids: CASSGQRSGNQPQHF. The CDR3 DNA is TGTGCCAGCAGTGGTCAAAGGTCGGGAAATCAGCCCCAGCATTTT.

This chain connects TRBV7-9 to TRBJ2-3, with TRBD2 identical over 10 bases. The germline V gene encodes CDR1 SEHNR and CDR2 FQNEAQ (reference sequence). V dropped 5 bases and J dropped 6; count of bases not matched to a gene: 8. The CDR3 covers 15 residues. CDR3 bases: TGTGCCAGCAGCAACCCTAGCGGGAGTTTCGATACGCAGTATTTT. Amino acids: CASSNPSGSFDTQYF.

This clone was seen once. The CDR3 here is CSAGTGTEAFF. The CDR3 nucleotides are TGCAGTGCTGGGACAGGGACCGAAGCTTTCTTT. The chain employs TRBV20-1 and TRBJ1-1, with 9 bases matching TRBD1. Germline-derived CDR1 and CDR2 are DFQATT and SNEGSKA (reference sequence). The CDR3 sequence is 11 residues long. With V trimmed by 5 bases and J by 8 bases, 3 bases remained unmatched.

The rearrangement links TRBV11-3 to TRBJ2-1; 9 bases line up with TRBD2. The J segment lost 4 bases and the V segment lost 5 bases, leaving 3 bases of the junction unmatched. Per germline, CDR1 SGHNT and CDR2 YENEEA. This CDR3 contains 14 residues. The CDR3 nucleotides are TGTGCCAGCAGCCCGACTAGCGGTTACAATGAGCAGTTCTTC. Amino acids: CASSPTSGYNEQFF.

This clone was seen just once. This sample includes further DNA sequences coding for the same CDR3. The genes are TRBV4-1 and TRBJ2-7; no clear D. CDR3 length equals 13 residues. V shed 0 bases and J shed 2 bases, with 5 bases lying between them. Germline values: CDR1 MGHRA, CDR2 YSYEKL. Here the CDR3 reads CASSQDRTYEQYF. CDR3 nucleotides: TGCGCCAGCAGCCAAGACCGTACCTACGAGCAGTACTTC.

This chain connects TRBV28 to TRBJ2-7; 14 positions match TRBD2. The CDR3 spans 17 residues. Germline V CDR1 and CDR2: MDHEN, SYDVKM. Trimming took 3 bases from V and 4 from J; bases not matched to a gene: 8. The CDR3 region has the DNA TGTGCCAGCAGTTTGGGCAGACTAGCGGGAGGGCTTTACGAGCAGTACTTC. This translates into CASSLGRLAGGLYEQYF.

The CDR3 protein is CASSPGQAQETQYF. The CDR3 DNA is TGTGCCAGCAGTCCAGGACAGGCTCAAGAGACCCAGTACTTC. This rearrangement joins TRBV2 to TRBJ2-5; 7 positions match TRBD1. The ends lost 5 bases at V and 2 bases at J; junction bases unmatched: 5. The CDR3 contains 14 residues. CDR1 is SNHLY, CDR2 FYNNEI, per germline. Together with reference TRBV2 and TRBJ2-5, the CDR3 gives the full variable domain: EPEVTQTPSHQVTQMGQEVILRCVPISNHLYFYWYRQILGQKVEFLVSFYNNEISEKSEIFDDQFSVERPDGSNFTLKIRSTKLEDSAMYFCASSPGQAQETQYFGPGTRLLVL.

The gene calls are TRBV19 and TRBJ2-5; D may be TRBD2 (5 bases). This CDR3 comprises 18 residues. Germline V gene data show CDR1 as LNHDA and CDR2 as SQIVND (reference sequence). V lost 5 bases to trimming and J lost 5 bases, with 27 bases between them. The DNA of the CDR3 is TGTGCCAGTAGTTCAAGAGGTCGTTGGGCGGGTCTCAGTGAGACCCAGTACTTC. It encodes CASSSRGRWAGLSETQYF.

The CDR3 reads CASSQVLAGAATGELFF. CDR3 DNA: TGTGCCAGCAGCCAAGTACTAGCGGGAGCGGCCACCGGGGAGCTGTTTTTT. V gene TRBV14 combines with J gene TRBJ2-2, with 11 bases identical to TRBD2. The CDR3 contains 17 residues. V shed 1 base, J shed 4 bases, and the junction held 5 bases outside the gene matches. From germline, CDR1 is SGHDN and CDR2 FVKESK.

The chain has TRBV5-1 and TRBJ1-1, with D hard to call. The CDR3 sequence is 14 residues long. Trimming cost V 4 bases and J 1 base, with 11 bases left between them. Germline CDR1 is SGHRS and CDR2 is YFSETQ. DNA for the CDR3: TGCGCCAGCAGCGCGGGAGCGTCGAACACTGAAGCTTTCTTT. Its translation is CASSAGASNTEAFF.

The chain recombines TRBV7-9 with TRBJ2-1; D possibly corresponds to TRBD1 (5 bases). CDR1 is SEHNR and CDR2 is FQNEAQ in the germline V gene (reference sequence). The CDR3 is 15 amino acids. With 5 bases removed from V and 6 bases from J, the gap between germline ends came to 17 bases. The CDR3 sequence: CASSPTGHVLNEQFF. In nucleotides, the CDR3 is TGTGCCAGCAGCCCCACTGGACACGTTCTCAATGAGCAGTTCTTC.